Following are 24 T cell receptor beta chains from one sample sequenced in a study of cytomegalovirus exposure and HLA in healthy donors. 13 Jbeta primers and 60 Vbeta primers were used for the PCR. Clones were sequenced by immunoSEQ multiplex PCR, and TCRdb holds only the in-frame ones, with some missing. The sample yields over 100,000 clones, about three quarters seen once. Sequencing used PBMCs. These receptors originate from a man aged 45-65 years in good health and CMV-seropositive.

This clone was seen just once. The chain employs TRBV14 and TRBJ2-3; tentative D call: TRBD1 (6 bases). V was trimmed by 2 bases and J by 8 bases, leaving 11 bases between them. CDR1 is SGHDN and CDR2 is FVKESK in the germline V gene. The CDR3 has 13 amino acids. The CDR3 coding sequence is TGTGCCAGCAGCCAACATCTGGACAGTACGCAGTATTTT. Translated, it gives CASSQHLDSTQYF.

The table lists this clone with a count of one. V gene TRBV10-2 combines with J gene TRBJ2-3; 9 bases line up with TRBD1. The CDR3 sequence is 15 residues long. The V segment lost 6 bases and the J segment 2 bases; nucleotides outside the gene matches: 6. The germline V gene encodes CDR1 WSHSY and CDR2 SAAADI. CDR3 sequence reads: CASRRGQGNTDTQYF. Here the CDR3 DNA reads TGCGCCAGCAGACGAGGACAGGGGAACACAGATACGCAGTATTTT.

In this sample, this clone turned up a few times. The J gene is TRBJ2-1, the V gene TRBV5-1; TRBD1 matches at 7 bases. J lost 3 bases, V lost 4 bases, and 19 bases had no gene match. Germline-derived CDR1 and CDR2 are SGHRS and YFSETQ. The CDR3 runs to 19 residues. As DNA, the CDR3 is TGCGCCAGCAGCACAACACATCGACAGGGACGGGCCGGCTACAATGAGCAGTTCTTC. This codes for CASSTTHRQGRAGYNEQFF.

This clone has more than one count but fewer than ten. The chain employs TRBV5-1 and TRBJ2-5; 8 bases fit TRBD2. The CDR3 totals 16 residues. V shed 0 bases, J shed 1 base, and the junction held 5 bases outside the gene matches. Germline V gene sequence: CDR1 SGHRS, CDR2 YFSETQ. In DNA form, the CDR3 reads TGCGCCAGCAGCTTGGGACGGGAGGGCCTCCAAGAGACCCAGTACTTC. Protein product: CASSLGREGLQETQYF.

The chain combines TRBV5-1 with TRBJ2-7; 8 nucleotides align to TRBD2. V trimming: 0 bases; J trimming: 1 base; junction bases outside the gene matches: 3. CDR3 size: 15 residues. CDR1 and CDR2 from the germline V gene are SGHRS and YFSETQ. CDR3 in DNA: TGCGCCAGCAGCTTGGAGACTAGCGTGTCCTACGAGCAGTACTTC. As protein: CASSLETSVSYEQYF. Full variable domain (rest looked up from reference TRBV5-1 and TRBJ2-7): KAGVTQTPRYLIKTRGQQVTLSCSPISGHRSVSWYQQTPGQGLQFLFEYFSETQRNKGNFPGRFSGRQFSNSRSEMNVSTLELGDSALYLCASSLETSVSYEQYFGPGTRLTVT.

This chain uses TRBV6-6 with TRBJ2-1; possible D gene TRBD1, 6 bases. The CDR3 runs to 13 residues. The germline V gene encodes CDR1 MNHNY and CDR2 SVGAGI (reference sequence). V was trimmed by 6 bases and J by 5 bases, leaving 11 bases between them. The chain's CDR3 is CASRYRDNNEQFF. The CDR3 coding sequence is TGTGCCAGCAGATACCGGGACAACAATGAGCAGTTCTTC.

The chain joins TRBV11-1 to TRBJ2-5; D might be TRBD1 (6 bases). The CDR3 is 16 amino acids. V was pared by 4 bases and J by 9 bases, with 24 bases between. Germline loops: CDR1 SGHAT, CDR2 FQDESV (reference sequence). The CDR3 reads CASSSSGTFSVEAQYF. CDR3 nucleotides: TGTGCCAGCAGCTCCTCCGGGACATTCTCAGTTGAGGCCCAGTACTTC. The whole variable domain, remainder taken from reference TRBV11-1 and TRBJ2-5, is EAEVAQSPRYKITEKSQAVAFWCDPISGHATLYWYRQILGQGPELLVQFQDESVVDDSQLPKDRFSAERLKGVDSTLKIQPAELGDSAMYLCASSSSGTFSVEAQYFGPGTRLLVL.

The chain joins TRBV5-1 to TRBJ1-1; a weak D match, TRBD1 (6 bases). The CDR3 is made up of 14 amino acids. V lost 2 bases to trimming and J lost 1 base, with 9 bases between them. The germline V gene has CDR1 SGHRS and CDR2 YFSETQ. CDR3 nucleotides: TGCGCCAGCAGCTTTGGGGGCAAGAACACTGAAGCTTTCTTT. Translation: CASSFGGKNTEAFF.

The chain is built from TRBV5-6 and TRBJ2-7; 8 bases map to TRBD1. J lost 1 base, V lost 1 base, and 7 bases had no gene match. In germline, CDR1 is SGHDT, CDR2 YYEEEE. CDR3 length equals 16 residues. The CDR3 DNA follows: TGTGCCAGCAGCTTGTGGACAGGGACCGCTTCCTACGAGCAGTACTTC. Protein: CASSLWTGTASYEQYF.

This chain joins TRBV2 and TRBJ1-3; 7 bases map to TRBD1. The CDR3 extends over 12 amino acids. Germline V gene data show CDR1 as SNHLY and CDR2 as FYNNEI. The trim removed 6 bases at V and 4 bases at J, leaving 0 bases unmatched. CDR3 amino acids: CASRGQGNTIYF. In nucleotides, the CDR3 is TGTGCCAGCAGGGGACAGGGAAACACCATATATTTT.

The V gene is TRBV12-5, the J gene TRBJ1-2; possibly TRBD1 for D (5 bases). This CDR3 has 15 amino acids. V lost 4 bases and J 2 bases, leaving 14 bases between the germline ends. Germline CDR1 reads LGHNT; CDR2 reads FRNRAP. The CDR3 spells CASGSPSTGNYGYTF. The CDR3 nucleotides are TGTGCTAGTGGTTCCCCTTCTACAGGAAACTATGGCTACACCTTC.

This clone has a count of ten or more. The sample carries other DNA sequences with the same CDR3. V gene TRBV6-5 combines with J gene TRBJ1-6; 8 nucleotides align to TRBD1. The CDR3 contains 15 residues. Germline V gene data show CDR1 as MNHEY and CDR2 as SVGAGI. V lost 6 bases, J lost 8 bases, and 9 bases stayed unmatched. CDR3 sequence: CASRRTGTGDSPLHF. For the CDR3, the DNA is TGTGCCAGCAGGCGTACGGGGACAGGCGATTCACCCCTCCACTTT.

The sample holds a few counts of this clone. The chain links TRBV4-2 to TRBJ2-3; 11 nucleotides match TRBD2. From germline, CDR1 is LGHNA and CDR2 YNFKEQ. This CDR3 spans 16 amino acids. J was trimmed by 5 bases and V by 0 bases; bases with no gene match: 4. The CDR3 reads CASSQELAGEVDTQYF. In nucleotides, the CDR3 is TGTGCCAGCAGCCAAGAACTAGCGGGAGAGGTAGATACGCAGTATTTT.

The V call is TRBV29-1, the J call TRBJ1-2; D remains unclear. The CDR3 runs to 13 residues. The germline V gene has CDR1 SQVTM and CDR2 ANQGSEA. The V end was cut by 0 bases, the J end by 8 bases, with 13 bases between. CDR3 in DNA: TGCAGCGTTGAAGATCTCAGGCTTCAAGGCTACACCTTC. Encoded protein: CSVEDLRLQGYTF. Complete variable domain (other parts from reference TRBV29-1 and TRBJ1-2): SAVISQKPSRDICQRGTSLTIQCQVDSQVTMMFWYRQQPGQSLTLIATANQGSEATYESGFVIDKFPISRPNLTFSTLTVSNMSPEDSSIYLCSVEDLRLQGYTFGSGTRLTVV.

Remarks on this clone: One junction end does not reproduce the germline sequence, and a read error may be involved. This chain's CDR3 is CASSVDGSRNQLQHF. As DNA, the CDR3 is TGTGCCAGCAGCGTAGACGGGTCGCGCAATCAGCTCCAGCATTTT. This rearrangement joins TRBV9 to TRBJ1-5; D remains ambiguous. CDR3 length equals 15 residues. Germline lookup yields CDR1 SGDLS and CDR2 YYNGEE.

In the case of this clone: The junction departs from the called germline gene at one end, perhaps through a read error. The gene calls are TRBV7-9 and TRBJ2-3; the D gene is possibly TRBD2 (6 bases). Germline V gives CDR1 SEHNR, CDR2 FQNEAQ (reference sequence). This CDR3 is built from 14 residues. The CDR3 sequence: CSSSRDFGTDTQYF. DNA for the CDR3: TGTTCCAGCAGCCGGGACTTCGGCACAGATACGCAGTATTTT.

This chain connects TRBV11-2 to TRBJ1-2, with TRBD1 identical over 8 bases. This CDR3 is built from 15 residues. Germline V gives CDR1 SGHAT, CDR2 FQNNGV. With V trimmed by 6 bases and J by 3 bases, 9 bases remained unmatched. CDR3 sequence (DNA): TGTGCCAGCAGTTACGAGGACAGGGTGTACTATGGCTACACCTTC. Translation: CASSYEDRVYYGYTF.

The CDR3 DNA sequence: TGTGCCAGTAGTATTGTAGGCGGTGGCTACACCTTC. It is translated as CASSIVGGGYTF. V gene TRBV19 combines with J gene TRBJ1-2; D uncertain. The CDR3 covers 12 residues. Deletions cut 3 bases from V and 7 bases from J, with 9 bases between. The germline V gene encodes CDR1 LNHDA and CDR2 SQIVND (reference sequence).

The chain has TRBV11-3 and TRBJ1-6; no definite D call. Looked up from germline, CDR1 is SGHNT and CDR2 is YENEEA. V lost 2 bases, J lost 9 bases, and 8 bases lay in between. There are 13 residues in the CDR3. This CDR3 reads CASSLRQGSPLHF. The CDR3 nucleotides read TGTGCCAGCAGCTTAAGACAAGGTTCACCCCTCCACTTT.

The CDR3, as DNA: TGCAGCATAATAGGGGGCCTCCTGGAGACCCAGTACTTC. This translates into CSIIGGLLETQYF. The J gene is TRBJ2-5, the V gene TRBV29-1, with TRBD1 identical over 7 bases. The CDR3 loop spans 13 amino acids. Germline CDR1 and CDR2: SQVTM and ANQGSEA. V was pared by 8 bases and J by 5 bases, with 11 bases of the junction left unmatched.

The rearrangement joins TRBV5-1 to TRBJ2-7; D remains unclear. Germline V lookup: CDR1 SGHRS, CDR2 YFSETQ. CDR3 size: 15 residues. With 3 bases removed from V and 2 bases from J, the gap between germline ends came to 15 bases. CDR3 region: CASSSAQRSTYEQYF. The CDR3 nucleotides are TGCGCCAGCAGCTCCGCCCAGAGGAGCACCTACGAGCAGTACTTC.

CDR3 DNA sequence: TGCAGCGTTGCGGGCGGGGGGCCCGATGAGCAGTTCTTC. Its protein is CSVAGGGPDEQFF. The rearrangement links TRBV29-1 to TRBJ2-1, with 8 bases that match TRBD2. The J segment lost 8 bases and the V segment lost 4 bases, leaving 7 bases of the junction unmatched. The CDR3 length is 13 residues. CDR1 SQVTM and CDR2 ANQGSEA come from the germline V gene.

The gene calls are TRBV29-1 and TRBJ2-7; TRBD2 matches 9 bases. V lost 5 bases and J lost 5; bases outside the gene matches: 7. Germline CDR1 SQVTM, CDR2 ANQGSEA. CDR3 length: 13 residues. The CDR3 spells CSVSSSGIDEQYF. CDR3 coding DNA: TGCAGCGTTTCTTCTAGCGGGATCGACGAGCAGTACTTC.

V gene TRBV12-5 combines with J gene TRBJ1-2, with D tentatively TRBD1 (6 bases). Germline V gene lookup returns CDR1 LGHNT and CDR2 FRNRAP. Trimming left V 5 bases short and J 8 bases short, with 15 bases between. This CDR3 comprises 13 residues. The CDR3 DNA is TGTGCTAGTGGTGTACAGGGCCTGGGGGGCTACACCTTC. It encodes CASGVQGLGGYTF.